Listed below are T cell receptor beta chains from one sample, sequenced in a study of blood T cell repertoires in COVID-19. Sequenced by immunoSEQ multiplex PCR; TCRdb stores in-frame clones only, minus some. This repertoire shows under 300,000 clones, approximately 85% found once; its top ten account for around 0.9%. The sample taken for sequencing was PBMCs or T cells enriched from blood (not recorded which). These receptors were obtained from a woman aged 30 to 39 who had recovered from COVID-19. Both conserved end residues are trimmed from each CDR3. Fields, in order: V gene, clone size, CDR3 protein. Expanded clones get a size class; other rows say once, few or many, or leave the size out.

v_call: TRBV5-4
clone_size: NA
cdr3_aa: ASSFSPRAIDTEAF

v_call: TRBV9
clone_size: NA
cdr3_aa: ASSVVPGGWYEQY

v_call: TRBV4-3
clone_size: once
cdr3_aa: ASSQDRGPTEAF

v_call: TRBV11-2
clone_size: NA
cdr3_aa: ASSPGGRRAYNEQF

v_call: TRBV5-1
clone_size: NA
cdr3_aa: ASSLETSTDTQY

v_call: TRBV5-1
clone_size: NA
cdr3_aa: ASSSADRSTEAF

v_call: TRBV9
clone_size: NA
cdr3_aa: ASSEGDRLTGELF

v_call: TRBV19
clone_size: NA
cdr3_aa: ASSILGGGDAYGYT

v_call: TRBV6-5
clone_size: few
cdr3_aa: ASTKMGGYT

v_call: TRBV4-1
clone_size: NA
cdr3_aa: ASSQYAGTGTDEQY

v_call: TRBV2
clone_size: NA
cdr3_aa: ASRISLLEGGQPQH

v_call: TRBV19
clone_size: once
cdr3_aa: ASSRRTGGANVLT

v_call: TRBV6-6
clone_size: NA
cdr3_aa: ASSSPLAGGLGTQY

v_call: TRBV7-8
clone_size: NA
cdr3_aa: ASSPRAQGLNTEAF

v_call: TRBV9
clone_size: once
cdr3_aa: ASSPRQGTFAEAF

v_call: TRBV27
clone_size: NA
cdr3_aa: ASSLAGGADTQY

v_call: TRBV4-1
clone_size: NA
cdr3_aa: ASSQEGLGGNNEQF

v_call: TRBV5-6
clone_size: few
cdr3_aa: ASSLVDNEQF

v_call: TRBV5-1
clone_size: NA
cdr3_aa: ASSRTPGGFYEQY

v_call: TRBV5-1
clone_size: NA
cdr3_aa: ASSVPGQGARNYYEQY

v_call: TRBV30
clone_size: NA
cdr3_aa: AWRGQPNTEAF

v_call: TRBV11-2
clone_size: NA
cdr3_aa: ASSLDYAGETQY

v_call: TRBV6-6
clone_size: NA
cdr3_aa: ASMWDRANTEAF

v_call: TRBV6-5
clone_size: NA
cdr3_aa: ASSGLSYTGELF

v_call: TRBV9
clone_size: NA
cdr3_aa: ASSLTSGSTDTQY

v_call: TRBV24-1
clone_size: once
cdr3_aa: ATSDHTGNQPQH

v_call: TRBV25-1
clone_size: once
cdr3_aa: ASNVGGGAQETQY

v_call: TRBV18
clone_size: once
cdr3_aa: ASSPPGTRADTQY

v_call: TRBV12-1
clone_size: NA
cdr3_aa: ATANGVPSYEQY

v_call: TRBV21-1
clone_size: NA
cdr3_aa: ASSTSGAGNETSNTEAF

v_call: TRBV19
clone_size: once
cdr3_aa: ASSILGGVDTEAF

v_call: TRBV11-2
clone_size: NA
cdr3_aa: ASSASGSEAF

v_call: TRBV28
clone_size: NA
cdr3_aa: ASSPGLAGGPYNEQF

v_call: TRBV27
clone_size: NA
cdr3_aa: ASSLGTSYEQY

v_call: TRBV11-1
clone_size: NA
cdr3_aa: ASSLGVNTGELF

v_call: TRBV5-1
clone_size: NA
cdr3_aa: ASSLETVNYGYT

v_call: TRBV6-2/TRBV6-3
clone_size: once
cdr3_aa: ASSQLAGGNEQY

v_call: TRBV5-1
clone_size: NA
cdr3_aa: ASSFRDSSSYEQY

v_call: TRBV6-2/TRBV6-3
clone_size: NA
cdr3_aa: ASSYSLLGVQEQY

v_call: TRBV13
clone_size: NA
cdr3_aa: ASSKRSGNYGYT

v_call: TRBV16
clone_size: few
cdr3_aa: ASSQSGAGGPIY

v_call: TRBV28
clone_size: NA
cdr3_aa: ASNLAGGLYEQY

v_call: TRBV5-1
clone_size: NA
cdr3_aa: ASSLEVTADTQY

v_call: TRBV6-2/TRBV6-3
clone_size: NA
cdr3_aa: ASSYMRDTEAF

v_call: TRBV27
clone_size: NA
cdr3_aa: ASSFVRGYEQY

v_call: TRBV5-1
clone_size: NA
cdr3_aa: ASSLKIQGSVTDTQY

v_call: TRBV28
clone_size: NA
cdr3_aa: ASSFLQGTQF

v_call: TRBV27
clone_size: NA
cdr3_aa: ASSLLSGTGLLEQY

v_call: TRBV15
clone_size: NA
cdr3_aa: ATSRDRDASGGNWVLQETQY

v_call: TRBV4-1
clone_size: NA
cdr3_aa: ASSQFMTGGYEQY

v_call: TRBV15
clone_size: NA
cdr3_aa: ATSTLTGPWRSNQPQH

v_call: TRBV6-1
clone_size: once
cdr3_aa: ASSELRGVRYEQY